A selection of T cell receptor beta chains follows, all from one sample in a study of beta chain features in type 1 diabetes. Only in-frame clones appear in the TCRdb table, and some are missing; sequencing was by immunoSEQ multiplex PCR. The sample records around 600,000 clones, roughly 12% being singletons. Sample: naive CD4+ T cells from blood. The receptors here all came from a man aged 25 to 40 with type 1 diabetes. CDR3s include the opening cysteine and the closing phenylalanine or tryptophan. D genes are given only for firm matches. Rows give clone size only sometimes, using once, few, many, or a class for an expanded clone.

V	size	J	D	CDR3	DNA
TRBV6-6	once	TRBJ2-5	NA	CASSYLGRETQYF	TGTGCCAGCAGTTACTTAGGCAGAGAGACCCAGTACTTC
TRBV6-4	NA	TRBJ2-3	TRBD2	CASSATSITSGAKDTQYF	TGTGCCAGCAGTGCGACCTCAATTACTAGCGGGGCTAAAGATACGCAGTATTTT
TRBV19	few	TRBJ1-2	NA	CASSIAAGTREGYTF	TGTGCCAGTAGTATAGCCGCCGGGACCCGAGAAGGCTACACCTTC
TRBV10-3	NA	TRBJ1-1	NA	CAITLDLQGEAFF	TGTGCCATCACCTTGGACCTCCAAGGTGAAGCTTTCTTT
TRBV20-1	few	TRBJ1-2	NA	CSARLLQGCTF	TGCAGTGCTAGACTCCTACAGGGATGCACCTTC
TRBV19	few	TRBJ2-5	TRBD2	CASSILTSGGTKTQYF	TGTGCCAGTAGTATATTGACTAGCGGGGGGACAAAGACCCAGTACTTC
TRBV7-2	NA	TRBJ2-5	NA	CASSFAGTQETQYF	TGTGCCAGCAGCTTTGCAGGAACCCAAGAGACCCAGTACTTC
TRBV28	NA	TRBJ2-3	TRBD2	CASKTSRLHTDTQYF	TGTGCCAGCAAGACTAGCCGTTTACACACAGATACGCAGTATTTT
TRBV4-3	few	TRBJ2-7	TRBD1	CASSQEGQGNYEQYF	TGCGCCAGCAGCCAAGAAGGACAGGGTAACTACGAGCAGTACTTC
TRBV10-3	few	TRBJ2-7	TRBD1	CAISDRDSDYEQYF	TGTGCCATCAGTGATCGGGACAGCGACTACGAGCAGTACTTC
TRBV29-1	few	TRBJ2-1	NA	CSVVTDNEQFF	TGCAGCGTTGTCACCGACAATGAGCAGTTCTTC
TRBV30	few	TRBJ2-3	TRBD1	CAWSVQGDTQYF	TGTGCCTGGAGTGTACAGGGGGATACGCAGTATTTT
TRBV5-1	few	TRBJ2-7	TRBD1	CASSREGTGGYEQYF	TGCGCCAGCAGCCGGGAAGGGACAGGTGGCTACGAGCAGTACTTC
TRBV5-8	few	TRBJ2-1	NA	CASSSVGIYNEQFF	TGTGCCAGCAGTTCGGTTGGGATATACAATGAGCAGTTCTTC
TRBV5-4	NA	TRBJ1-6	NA	CASSSYNSPLHF	TGTGCCAGTAGCTCCTATAATTCACCCCTCCACTTT
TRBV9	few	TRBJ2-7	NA	CASSARPWTDQPNF	TGTGCCAGCAGCGCCCGACCCTGGACAGATCAGCCAAACTTC
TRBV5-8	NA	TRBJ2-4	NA	CASSLQSAKNIQYF	TGTGCCAGCAGCTTGCAGTCTGCCAAAAACATTCAGTACTTC
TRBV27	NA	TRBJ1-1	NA	CASRLNTEAFF	TGTGCCAGCAGATTGAACACTGAAGCTTTCTTT
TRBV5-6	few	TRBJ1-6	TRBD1	CASSLQGASGSPLHF	TGTGCCAGCAGCCTACAGGGGGCTAGCGGTTCACCCCTCCACTTT
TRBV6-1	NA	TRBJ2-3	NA	CASSETGPVKYF	TGTGCCAGCAGCGAAACAGGGCCGGTCAAGTATTTT
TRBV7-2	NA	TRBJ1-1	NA	CASSLQVANTEAFF	TGTGCCAGCAGCTTACAGGTGGCGAACACTGAAGCTTTCTTT
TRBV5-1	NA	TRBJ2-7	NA	CASSLDGLSSYEQYF	TGCGCCAGCAGCTTGGATGGGTTGAGCTCCTACGAGCAGTACTTC
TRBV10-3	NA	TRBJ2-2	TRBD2	CAISPARGGATGELFF	TGTGCCATCAGTCCCGCCCGCGGGGGGGCAACCGGGGAGCTGTTTTTT
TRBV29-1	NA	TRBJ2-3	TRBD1	CSAQGARGDTQYF	TGCAGCGCCCAGGGGGCTCGGGGAGATACGCAGTATTTT
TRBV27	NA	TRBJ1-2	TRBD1	CASRPTGGNYGYTF	TGTGCCAGCAGGCCGACAGGGGGCAACTATGGCTACACCTTC
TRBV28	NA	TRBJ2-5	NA	CASSRADQETQYF	TGTGCCAGCAGTCGGGCAGACCAAGAGACCCAGTACTTC
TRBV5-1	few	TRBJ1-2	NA	CASSLEQRNYGYTF	TGCGCCAGCAGCTTGGAGCAGCGGAACTATGGCTACACCTTC
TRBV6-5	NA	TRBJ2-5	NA	CASSYADLRETQYF	TGTGCCAGCAGTTACGCGGACCTCAGGGAGACCCAGTACTTC
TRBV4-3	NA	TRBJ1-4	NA	CASSQVRGPGGPNEKLFF	TGCGCCAGCAGCCAAGTCCGGGGCCCGGGCGGGCCTAATGAAAAACTGTTTTTT
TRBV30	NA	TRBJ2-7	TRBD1	CAWSTGGYEQYF	TGTGCCTGGAGTACAGGGGGTTACGAGCAGTACTTC
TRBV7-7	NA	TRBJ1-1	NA	CASSPVGVVGTEAFF	TGTGCTAGCAGCCCCGTGGGCGTTGTGGGGACTGAAGCTTTCTTT
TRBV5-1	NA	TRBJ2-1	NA	CASSLGTYNEQFF	TGCGCCAGCAGCTTGGGGACTTATAATGAGCAGTTCTTC
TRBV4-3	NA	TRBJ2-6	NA	CASSQFPGTYSSGANVLTF	TGCGCCAGCAGCCAATTTCCCGGGACATACTCCTCTGGGGCCAACGTCCTGACTTTC
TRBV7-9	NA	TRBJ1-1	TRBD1	CASSTAGGEGTEAFF	TGTGCCAGCAGCACCGCAGGGGGCGAGGGCACTGAAGCTTTCTTT
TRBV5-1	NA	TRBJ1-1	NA	CASSLAGNTEAFF	TGCGCCAGCAGCTTGGCCGGGAACACTGAAGCTTTCTTT
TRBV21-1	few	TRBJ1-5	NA	CASTTGPRQPQHF	TGTGCCAGCACTACAGGTCCTAGACAGCCCCAGCATTTT
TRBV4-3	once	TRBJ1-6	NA	CASSPRGHRNSPLHF	TGCGCCAGCAGCCCAAGGGGACACAGAAATTCACCCCTCCACTTT
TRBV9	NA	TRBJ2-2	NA	CASSGFRVVNTGELFF	TGTGCCAGCAGCGGATTCAGGGTCGTGAACACCGGGGAGCTGTTTTTT